This TCR beta chain stems from a study of CXCR3-negative and CXCR3-positive naive CD8 T cells. In the study overall: Sequencing gave 120 million to 150 million TRB reads overall, about 1.5 +/- 0.3 million per library. Study conclusions and caveats: Against CXCR3-negative naive cells, CXCR3-positive naive cells showed more hydrophobic TRB CDR3s.

Sorting was done in triplicate for each CD8+ T cell subset (around 300,000 cells each). On this clonotype: Its antigen is undetermined.

All TRB cDNA libraries came from 5' RACE performed with UMI labels. TCRdb reprocessed the 5' RACE reads and keeps a single row for each CDR3 protein, giving no DNA. The sample table includes around 50,000 distinct CDR3 sequences. The sequencing input was naive CXCR3- CD8+ T cells from blood. Subset defined: CD45RO-CCR7+CD27+CD95- naive CD8+ T cells lacking CXCR3 (TNR3-). The receptor comes from a human donor in good health. Some clones in this sample may be carry-over from other donors' samples.

The CDR3 protein is CASSLVAAETQYF. This chain connects TRBV5-1 to TRBJ2-5. The CDR3 consists of 13 residues. Germline loops: CDR1 SGHRS, CDR2 YFSETQ.